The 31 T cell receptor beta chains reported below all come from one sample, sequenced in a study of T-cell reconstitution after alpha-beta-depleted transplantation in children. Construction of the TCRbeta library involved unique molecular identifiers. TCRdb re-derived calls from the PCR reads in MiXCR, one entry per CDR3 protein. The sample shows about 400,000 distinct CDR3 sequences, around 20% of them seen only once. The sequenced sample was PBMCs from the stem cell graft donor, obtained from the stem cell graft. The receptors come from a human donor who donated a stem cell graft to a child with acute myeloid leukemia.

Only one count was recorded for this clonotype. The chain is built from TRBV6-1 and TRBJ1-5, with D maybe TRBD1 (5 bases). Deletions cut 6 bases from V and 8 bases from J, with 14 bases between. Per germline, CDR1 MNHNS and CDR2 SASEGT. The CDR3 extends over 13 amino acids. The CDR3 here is CASSPREEEPQHF. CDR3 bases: TGTGCCAGCAGCCCCAGGGAAGAGGAGCCCCAGCATTTT.

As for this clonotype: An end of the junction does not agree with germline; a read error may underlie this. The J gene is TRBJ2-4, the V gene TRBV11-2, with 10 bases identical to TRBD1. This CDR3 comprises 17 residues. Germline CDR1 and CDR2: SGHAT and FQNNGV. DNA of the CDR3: TGTGCCAGCAGCTTTGACAGGGGGCTCTTAGCAAAAAGCATTCAGTACTTC. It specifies CASSFDRGLLAKSIQYF. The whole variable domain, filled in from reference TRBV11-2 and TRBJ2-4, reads EAGVAQSPRYKIIEKRQSVAFWCNPISGHATLYWYQQILGQGPKLLIQFQNNGVVDDSQLPKDRFSAERLKGVDSTLKIQPAKLEDSAVYLCASSFDRGLLAKSIQYFGAGTRLSVL.

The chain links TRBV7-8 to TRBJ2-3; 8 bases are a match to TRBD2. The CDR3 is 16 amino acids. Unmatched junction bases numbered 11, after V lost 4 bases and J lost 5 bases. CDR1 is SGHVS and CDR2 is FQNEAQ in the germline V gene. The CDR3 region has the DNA TGTGCCAGCAGCTCATTAGAGCGGGAGTTGAGAGATACGCAGTATTTT. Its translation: CASSSLERELRDTQYF.

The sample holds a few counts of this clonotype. CDR3 residues: CSAQTPGDAEAFF. Written as DNA, the CDR3 is TGCAGTGCCCAGACACCAGGGGACGCTGAAGCTTTCTTT. The chain uses TRBV20-1 and TRBJ1-1; possible D gene TRBD1, 6 bases. Trimming took off 6 bases at V and 6 bases at J, with 17 bases between the two ends. The CDR3 length is 13 residues. The V gene's germline CDR1 is DFQATT and CDR2 SNEGSKA (reference sequence).

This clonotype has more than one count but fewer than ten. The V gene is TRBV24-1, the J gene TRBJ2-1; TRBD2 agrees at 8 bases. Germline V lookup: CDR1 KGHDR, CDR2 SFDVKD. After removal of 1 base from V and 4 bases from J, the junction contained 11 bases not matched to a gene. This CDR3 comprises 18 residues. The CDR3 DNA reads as TGTGCCACCAGTGATTTTGGAGCGGGAGCGGCTACTTACAATGAGCAGTTCTTC. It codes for CATSDFGAGAATYNEQFF.

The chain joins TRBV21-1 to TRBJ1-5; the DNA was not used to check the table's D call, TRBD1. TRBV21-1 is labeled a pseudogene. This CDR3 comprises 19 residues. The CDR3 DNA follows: TGTGCCAGCATGACAGGGGAAAGAGATCCTCGTGTGAGCAATCAGCCCCAGCATTTT. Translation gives CASMTGERDPRVSNQPQHF.

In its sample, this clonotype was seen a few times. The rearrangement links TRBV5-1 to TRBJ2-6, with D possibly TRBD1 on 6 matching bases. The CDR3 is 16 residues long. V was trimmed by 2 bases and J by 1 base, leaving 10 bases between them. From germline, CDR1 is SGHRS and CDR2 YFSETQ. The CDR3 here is CASSLDGTSGANVLTF. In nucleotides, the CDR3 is TGCGCCAGCAGCTTAGACGGGACATCTGGGGCCAACGTCCTGACTTTC.

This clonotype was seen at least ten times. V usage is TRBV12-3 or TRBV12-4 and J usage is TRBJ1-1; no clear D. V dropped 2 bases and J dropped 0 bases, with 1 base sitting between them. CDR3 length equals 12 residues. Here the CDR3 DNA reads TGTGCCAGCAGTTTAATGAACACTGAAGCTTTCTTT. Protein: CASSLMNTEAFF.

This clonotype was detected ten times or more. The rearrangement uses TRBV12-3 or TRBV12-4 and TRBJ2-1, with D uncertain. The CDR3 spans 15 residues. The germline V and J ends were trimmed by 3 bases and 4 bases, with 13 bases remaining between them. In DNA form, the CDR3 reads TGTGCCAGCAGTTTCAGAATGTCCTTTTACAATGAGCAGTTCTTC. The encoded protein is CASSFRMSFYNEQFF.

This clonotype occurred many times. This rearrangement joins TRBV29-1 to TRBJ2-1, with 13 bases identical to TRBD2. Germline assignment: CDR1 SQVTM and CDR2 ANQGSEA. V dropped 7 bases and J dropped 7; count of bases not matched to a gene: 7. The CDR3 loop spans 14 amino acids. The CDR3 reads CSARTSGSANEQFF. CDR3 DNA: TGCAGCGCCCGGACTAGCGGGAGCGCGAATGAGCAGTTCTTC.

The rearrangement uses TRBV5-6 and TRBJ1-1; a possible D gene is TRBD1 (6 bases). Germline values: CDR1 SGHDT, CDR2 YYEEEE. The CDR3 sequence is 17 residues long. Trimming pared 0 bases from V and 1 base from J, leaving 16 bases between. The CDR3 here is CASSLVGRGVKNTEAFF. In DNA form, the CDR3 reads TGTGCCAGCAGCTTGGTTGGCAGGGGAGTAAAGAACACTGAAGCTTTCTTT.

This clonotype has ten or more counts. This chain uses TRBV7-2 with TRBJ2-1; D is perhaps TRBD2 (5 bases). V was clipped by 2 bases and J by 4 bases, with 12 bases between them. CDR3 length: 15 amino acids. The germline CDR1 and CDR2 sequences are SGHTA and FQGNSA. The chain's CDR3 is CASSLTLGIYNEQFF. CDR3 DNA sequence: TGTGCCAGCAGCTTAACTCTCGGGATTTACAATGAGCAGTTCTTC.

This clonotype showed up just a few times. The CDR3 sequence is CASSLRQLAGVNEQFF. CDR3 DNA: TGTGCCAGCAGCTTAAGACAACTAGCGGGAGTGAATGAGCAGTTCTTC. This chain links TRBV7-2 with TRBJ2-1; 11 bases map to TRBD2. The CDR3 is made up of 16 amino acids. Germline lookup yields CDR1 SGHTA and CDR2 FQGNSA. Germline trimming cut 2 bases from V and 7 bases from J; bases unmatched to any gene: 7.

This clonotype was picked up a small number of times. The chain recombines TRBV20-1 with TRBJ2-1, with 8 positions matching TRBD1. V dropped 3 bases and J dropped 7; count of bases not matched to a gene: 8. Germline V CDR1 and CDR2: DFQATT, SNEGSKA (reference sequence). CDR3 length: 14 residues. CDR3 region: CSARGQVTLNEQFF. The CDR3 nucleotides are TGCAGTGCTAGGGGACAGGTTACATTGAATGAGCAGTTCTTC.

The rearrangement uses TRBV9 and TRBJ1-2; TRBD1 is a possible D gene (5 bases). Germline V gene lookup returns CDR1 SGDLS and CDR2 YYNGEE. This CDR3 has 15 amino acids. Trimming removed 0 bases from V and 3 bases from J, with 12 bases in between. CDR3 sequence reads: CASSVDQGAYYGYTF. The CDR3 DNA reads TGTGCCAGCAGCGTAGACCAGGGCGCCTACTATGGCTACACCTTC. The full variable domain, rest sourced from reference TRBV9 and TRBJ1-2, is DSGVTQTPKHLITATGQRVTLRCSPRSGDLSVYWYQQSLDQGLQFLIQYYNGEERAKGNILERFSAQQFPDLHSELNLSSLELGDSALYFCASSVDQGAYYGYTFGSGTRLTVV.

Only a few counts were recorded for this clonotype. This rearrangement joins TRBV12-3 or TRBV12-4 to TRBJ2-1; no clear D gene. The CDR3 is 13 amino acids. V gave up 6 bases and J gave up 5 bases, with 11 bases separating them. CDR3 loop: CASSPMEHNEQFF. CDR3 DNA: TGTGCCAGCAGCCCAATGGAACACAATGAGCAGTTCTTC.

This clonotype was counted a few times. CDR3 DNA: TGCGCCAGCAGCTTGTTTATCTACAATGAGCAGTTCTTC. As protein: CASSLFIYNEQFF. The chain recombines TRBV5-1 with TRBJ2-1; D call uncertain. The V end was cut by 1 base, the J end by 3 bases, with 5 bases between. In germline, CDR1 is SGHRS, CDR2 YFSETQ. The length of the CDR3 is 13 residues.

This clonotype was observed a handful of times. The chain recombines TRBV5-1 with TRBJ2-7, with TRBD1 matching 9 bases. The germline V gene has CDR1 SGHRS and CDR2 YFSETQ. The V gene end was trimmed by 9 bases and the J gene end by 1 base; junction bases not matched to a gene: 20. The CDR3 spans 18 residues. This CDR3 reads CATMTQGALNYRSYEQYF. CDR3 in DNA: TGCGCCACCATGACACAGGGGGCTCTGAACTATCGGTCCTACGAGCAGTACTTC.

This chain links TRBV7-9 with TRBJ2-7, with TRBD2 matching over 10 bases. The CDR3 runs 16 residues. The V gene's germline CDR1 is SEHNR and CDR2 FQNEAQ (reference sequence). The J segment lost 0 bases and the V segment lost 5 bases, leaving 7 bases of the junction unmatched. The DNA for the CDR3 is TGTGCCAGCAGCACGTCTAGCGGGGGAAGCTCCTACGAGCAGTACTTC. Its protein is CASSTSSGGSSYEQYF.

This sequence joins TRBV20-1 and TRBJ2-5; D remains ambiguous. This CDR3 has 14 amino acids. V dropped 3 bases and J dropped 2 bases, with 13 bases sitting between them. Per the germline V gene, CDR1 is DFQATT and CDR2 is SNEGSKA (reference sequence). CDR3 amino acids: CSASVADSQETQYF. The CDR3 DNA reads TGCAGTGCTAGCGTGGCAGATTCTCAAGAGACCCAGTACTTC.

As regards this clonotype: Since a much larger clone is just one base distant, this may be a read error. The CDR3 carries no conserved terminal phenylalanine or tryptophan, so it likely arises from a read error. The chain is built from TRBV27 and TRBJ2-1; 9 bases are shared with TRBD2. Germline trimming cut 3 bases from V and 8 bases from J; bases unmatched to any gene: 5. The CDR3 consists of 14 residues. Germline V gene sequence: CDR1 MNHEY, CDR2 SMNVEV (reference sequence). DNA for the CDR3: TGTGCCAGCAGTTTGGCGGGAGGGCCTTATGAGCAGTTCTCC. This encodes CASSLAGGPYEQFS.

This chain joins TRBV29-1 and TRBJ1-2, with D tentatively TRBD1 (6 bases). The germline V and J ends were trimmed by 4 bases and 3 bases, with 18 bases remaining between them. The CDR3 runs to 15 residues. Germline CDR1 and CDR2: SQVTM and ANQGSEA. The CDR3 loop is CSVGGLGTPYYGYTF. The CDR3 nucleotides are TGCAGCGTTGGGGGCCTTGGGACACCTTACTATGGCTACACCTTC.

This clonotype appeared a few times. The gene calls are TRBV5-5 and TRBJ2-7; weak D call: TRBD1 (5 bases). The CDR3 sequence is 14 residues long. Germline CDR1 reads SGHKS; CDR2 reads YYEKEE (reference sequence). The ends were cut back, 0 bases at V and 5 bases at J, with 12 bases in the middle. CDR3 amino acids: CASSLAGKGNEQYF. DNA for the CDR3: TGTGCCAGCAGCTTGGCAGGGAAGGGGAACGAGCAGTACTTC. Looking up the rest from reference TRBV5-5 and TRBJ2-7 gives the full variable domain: DAGVTQSPTHLIKTRGQQVTLRCSPISGHKSVSWYQQVLGQGPQFIFQYYEKEERGRGNFPDRFSARQFPNYSSELNVNALLLGDSALYLCASSLAGKGNEQYFGPGTRLTVT.

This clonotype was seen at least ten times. Here the CDR3 reads CRATGPSGTVDTQYF. CDR3 DNA: TGCAGAGCCACAGGTCCTAGCGGGACTGTTGATACGCAGTATTTT. V gene TRBV20-1 combines with J gene TRBJ2-3, with 9 bases identical to TRBD2. This CDR3 comprises 15 residues. Looked up from germline, CDR1 is DFQATT and CDR2 is SNEGSKA (reference sequence).

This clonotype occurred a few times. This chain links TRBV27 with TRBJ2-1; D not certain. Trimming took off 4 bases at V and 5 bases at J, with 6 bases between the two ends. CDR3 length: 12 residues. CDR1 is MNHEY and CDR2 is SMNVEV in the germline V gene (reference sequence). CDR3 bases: TGTGCCAGCAGTTGGGGTCACAATGAGCAGTTCTTC. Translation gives CASSWGHNEQFF.

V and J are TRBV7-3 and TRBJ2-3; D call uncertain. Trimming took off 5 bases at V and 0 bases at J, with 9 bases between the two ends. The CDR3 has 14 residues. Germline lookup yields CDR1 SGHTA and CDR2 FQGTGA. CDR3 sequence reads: CASSLQSSTDTQYF. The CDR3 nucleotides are TGTGCCAGCAGCCTTCAATCTAGCACAGATACGCAGTATTTT.

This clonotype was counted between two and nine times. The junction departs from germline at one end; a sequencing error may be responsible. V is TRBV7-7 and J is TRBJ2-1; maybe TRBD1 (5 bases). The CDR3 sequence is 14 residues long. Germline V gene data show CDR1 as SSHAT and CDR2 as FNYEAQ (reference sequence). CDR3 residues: CASSLARGTNEQFF. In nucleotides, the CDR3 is TGTGCTAGCAGCTTAGCTAGGGGAACCAATGAGCAGTTCTTC.

The CDR3 DNA sequence: TGTGCCAGCAGCACCAGGGCTACCTCACCCCTCCACTTT. Its protein product is CASSTRATSPLHF. The chain recombines TRBV5-5 with TRBJ1-6, with D possibly matching TRBD1 (5 bases). Trimming stripped 4 bases from V and 10 bases from J, with 12 bases between. The CDR3 runs 13 residues. Germline loops: CDR1 SGHKS, CDR2 YYEKEE (reference sequence).

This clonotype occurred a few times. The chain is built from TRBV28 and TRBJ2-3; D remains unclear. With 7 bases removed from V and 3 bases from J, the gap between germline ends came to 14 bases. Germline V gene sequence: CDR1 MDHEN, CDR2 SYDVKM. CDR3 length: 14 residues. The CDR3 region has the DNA TGTGCCAGCAATGTGATAAGAATTACAGATACGCAGTATTTT. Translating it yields CASNVIRITDTQYF.

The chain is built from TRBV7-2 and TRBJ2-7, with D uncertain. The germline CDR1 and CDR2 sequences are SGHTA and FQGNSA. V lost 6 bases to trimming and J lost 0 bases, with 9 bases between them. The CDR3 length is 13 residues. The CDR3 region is CASRTASSYEQYF. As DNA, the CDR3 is TGTGCCAGCAGGACGGCGAGCTCCTACGAGCAGTACTTC.

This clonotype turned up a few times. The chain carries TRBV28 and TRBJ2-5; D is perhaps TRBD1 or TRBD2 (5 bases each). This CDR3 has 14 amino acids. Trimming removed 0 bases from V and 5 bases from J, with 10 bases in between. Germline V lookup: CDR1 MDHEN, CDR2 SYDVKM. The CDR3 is CASSLWAGSETQYF. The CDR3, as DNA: TGTGCCAGCAGTTTATGGGCAGGGAGTGAGACCCAGTACTTC.